A single sample is the source of the 13 T cell receptor beta chains below, sequenced in a study of early T cells in non-severe SARS-CoV-2 infection (dated by TCRdb to the early 2020s). To prepare the library, 5' RACE was applied. These reads were obtained on a NextSeq 500. The public reads were reanalyzed by TCRdb: fastp trimming at Q25, MiXCR alignment, in-frame beta chains only. Identical CDR3 proteins give one entry, which carries the most common genes and DNA. The sample table records about 32,000 distinct CDR3 sequences; about 5.2% of these occur just once. The top ten clonotypes cover 3.5% of the sample. Material for sequencing was whole blood. The source of these receptors is an adult who was a healthcare worker with PCR-confirmed SARS-CoV-2 infection or an uninfected control (not recorded which).

The chain combines TRBV5-5 with TRBJ2-1; TRBD2 matches 7 bases. CDR1 is SGHKS, CDR2 YYEKEE, per germline (reference sequence). V trimming: 3 bases; J trimming: 4 bases; junction bases outside the gene matches: 7. This CDR3 is 15 amino acids long. The CDR3 loop is CASSSGLGPYNEQFF. The CDR3 DNA follows: TGTGCCAGCAGCTCAGGACTAGGGCCTTACAATGAGCAGTTCTTC.

This clonotype was counted at least ten times. The V gene is TRBV11-3, the J gene TRBJ2-1, with 12 bases fitting TRBD2. Germline CDR1 and CDR2: SGHNT and YENEEA. J gave up 8 bases and V 5 bases, and 10 bases lay outside the gene matches. The CDR3 has 16 amino acids. The DNA of the CDR3 is TGTGCCAGCAGCCCCCGACTAGCGGGAGCGTTGGATGAGCAGTTCTTC. This codes for CASSPRLAGALDEQFF.

This clonotype was recorded many times. The chain carries TRBV28 and TRBJ2-7; 7 nucleotides line up with TRBD1. Germline CDR1 and CDR2: MDHEN and SYDVKM. The CDR3 covers 13 residues. V lost 8 bases, J lost 2 bases, and 6 bases stayed unmatched. CDR3 protein: CASQGGAPYEQYF. The CDR3 region has the DNA TGTGCCAGCCAAGGGGGCGCTCCCTACGAGCAGTACTTC.

This clonotype was observed once. This could be a read error, since a much larger clone is one nucleotide away. The chain has TRBV7-9 and TRBJ2-1; D perhaps matches TRBD2 (6 bases). The CDR3 has 13 amino acids. Looked up from germline, CDR1 is SEHNR and CDR2 is FQNEAQ (reference sequence). V was cut by 5 bases and J by 12 bases, with 17 bases left in between. CDR3 loop: CASSPHGGSVQFF. For the CDR3, the DNA is TGTGCCAGCAGCCCTCACGGAGGGAGTGTGCAGTTCTTC.

This clonotype was picked up a small number of times. The CDR3 is CASSLGPSREQFF. CDR3 bases: TGTGCCAGCAGCTTAGGTCCTTCCAGGGAGCAGTTCTTC. The chain joins TRBV7-2 to TRBJ2-1; D uncertain. This CDR3 comprises 13 residues. In germline, CDR1 is SGHTA, CDR2 FQGNSA. Trimming removed 1 base from V and 10 bases from J, with 11 bases in between. Supplemented by reference TRBV7-2 and TRBJ2-1, the full variable domain reads GAGVSQSPSNKVTEKGKDVELRCDPISGHTALYWYRQSLGQGLEFLIYFQGNSAPDKSGLPSDRFSAERTGGSVSTLTIQRTQQEDSAVYLCASSLGPSREQFFGPGTRLTVL.

This clonotype showed up many times. The gene calls are TRBV20-1 and TRBJ1-2; D unresolved. V lost 1 base and J 8 bases, leaving 14 bases between the germline ends. The CDR3 loop spans 13 amino acids. Germline CDR1 reads DFQATT; CDR2 reads SNEGSKA (reference sequence). In nucleotides, the CDR3 is TGCAGTGCTAGAGCCCTCGACACCCAGGGCTACACCTTC. It codes for CSARALDTQGYTF.

This clonotype was detected a few times. The chain employs TRBV29-1 and TRBJ1-2, with no clear D. Trimming took 3 bases from V and 8 from J, leaving 13 bases between them. The CDR3 has 12 residues. Germline V gene sequence: CDR1 SQVTM, CDR2 ANQGSEA. This CDR3 reads CSVERSGLGYTF. The DNA for the CDR3 is TGCAGCGTTGAGAGGTCAGGTTTAGGCTACACCTTC.

The chain recombines TRBV13 with TRBJ2-1, with 12 bases aligning to TRBD2. From germline, CDR1 is PRHDT and CDR2 FYEKMQ (reference sequence). Trimming at V came to 5 bases and at J to 4 bases, leaving 3 bases not matched to a gene. This CDR3 has 15 residues. The CDR3 region has the DNA TGTGCCAGCAGCCCTAGCGGGAGGGGGTACAATGAGCAGTTCTTC. It encodes CASSPSGRGYNEQFF.

In this sample, this clonotype turned up a few times. V gene TRBV20-1 combines with J gene TRBJ2-5; the D gene could be TRBD1 or TRBD2 (6 bases each). This CDR3 has 15 residues. Trimming pared 6 bases from V and 1 base from J, leaving 18 bases between. Germline CDR1 and CDR2: DFQATT and SNEGSKA (reference sequence). This CDR3 is CSALGTQGGQETQYF. In DNA form, the CDR3 reads TGCAGTGCCCTCGGGACTCAAGGGGGCCAAGAGACCCAGTACTTC.

This clonotype was observed a handful of times. J is TRBJ2-5 and V is TRBV20-1; D is possibly TRBD2 (6 bases). CDR1 is DFQATT, CDR2 SNEGSKA, per germline (reference sequence). Trimming removed 7 bases from V and 4 bases from J, with 19 bases in between. The CDR3 contains 14 residues. The CDR3 spells CSVHSGPAAETQYF. In DNA form, the CDR3 reads TGCAGTGTTCATAGCGGACCTGCCGCAGAGACCCAGTACTTC.

In this sample, this clonotype turned up a few times. The chain recombines TRBV5-4 with TRBJ2-7; TRBD2 matches 8 bases. The germline CDR1 and CDR2 sequences are SGHNT and YYREEE (reference sequence). The CDR3 is 15 amino acids. J was trimmed by 2 bases and V by 2 bases; bases with no gene match: 6. In DNA form, the CDR3 reads TGTGCCAGCAGCTTCCCCGGGGGGGCCGCCTACGAGCAGTACTTC. It is translated as CASSFPGGAAYEQYF.

This clonotype was found a few times. The chain recombines TRBV7-3 with TRBJ2-1; TRBD2 matches at 11 bases. Germline trimming cut 3 bases from V and 4 bases from J; bases unmatched to any gene: 8. This CDR3 is built from 17 residues. The V gene's germline CDR1 is SGHTA and CDR2 FQGTGA. CDR3: CASSFRSGTSGYNEQFF. The CDR3 DNA sequence: TGTGCCAGCAGCTTCAGATCCGGGACTAGCGGATACAATGAGCAGTTCTTC.

This clonotype was seen a handful of times. CDR3 amino acids: CAISVTPAYEQYF. The CDR3 DNA sequence: TGTGCCATCAGTGTTACACCAGCCTACGAGCAGTACTTC. This rearrangement joins TRBV10-3 to TRBJ2-7; D is uncertain. V dropped 4 bases and J dropped 2 bases, with 9 bases sitting between them. Germline V gene data show CDR1 as ENHRY and CDR2 as SYGVKD. The CDR3 consists of 13 residues.